The text below deals with one T cell receptor beta chain. The data were taken from a study of blood T cell dynamics during melanoma immunotherapy. Study background: Standard first-line treatment here was pembrolizumab or nivolumab plus ipilimumab in metastatic melanoma.

CDR3 length equals 21 residues. Time point noted: pre-treatment baseline. Every bulk PBMC sample received the same 350 ng of DNA. TCRdb's table, derived via immunoSEQ multiplex PCR, lists solely in-frame clones and lacks some. The data show approximately 6,800 clones, roughly 80% seen once. Specimen: blood, collected from a patient treated with checkpoint blockade. V is TRBV21-1 and J is TRBJ2-5; the table calls TRBD2, which could not be checked here. TRBJ2-7 explains the end of the DNA better; the J call may be wrong. TRBV21-1 is a known pseudogene. This clonotype was sampled from a human donor with melanoma. DNA of the CDR3: TGTGCCAGCAGCATGAATAGCGGGAGACTACGCATCTTAAAAAAATTCTACGAGCAGTACTTC. Encoded protein: CASSMNSGRLRILKKFYEQYF.